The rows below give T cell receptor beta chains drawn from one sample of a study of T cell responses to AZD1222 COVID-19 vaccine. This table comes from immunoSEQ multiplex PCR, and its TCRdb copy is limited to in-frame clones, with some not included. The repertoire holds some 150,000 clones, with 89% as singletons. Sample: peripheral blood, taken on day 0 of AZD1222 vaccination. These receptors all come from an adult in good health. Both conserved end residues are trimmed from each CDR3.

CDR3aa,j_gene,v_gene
ASSLGTSGRGYEQY,TRBJ2-7,TRBV5-1
ASSSGTGTQPQH,TRBJ1-5,TRBV7-6
ASSPRTGDTGELF,TRBJ2-2,TRBV18
ASSLRSAYNEKLF,TRBJ1-4,TRBV11-2
ASRPGVPYSYNEQF,TRBJ2-1,TRBV28
ASSLFGWGYT,TRBJ1-2,TRBV28
ASTLEHFVVNTEAF,TRBJ1-1,TRBV7-2
ASSTRTSGRFNEQF,TRBJ2-1,TRBV28
ATSRDLVANEQF,TRBJ2-1,TRBV15
ASSTAPNQPQH,TRBJ1-5,TRBV12-3/TRBV12-4
ASSRSGRIIYNEQF,TRBJ2-1,TRBV5-4
AWSVPSGRVDEAF,TRBJ1-1,TRBV30
ASSMRGSNYGYT,TRBJ1-2,TRBV19
ASSPGAVLA,TRBJ1-2,TRBV19